This TCR beta chain stems from a study of T cell responses to AZD1222 COVID-19 vaccine. The study, taken as a whole, reports: Dominant at 160-218 and 743-854, vaccine-associated CD4 TCRs also spanned spike. Elevations in Spike-specific TCR breadth and depth followed administration of two AZD1222 doses. Among spike-specific TCRs, nearly half reportedly target unmutated variant regions.

On this clone: Its target is not known.

The V and J ends lost 3 bases and 0 bases respectively, with 9 bases between them. CDR3 length: 15 residues. From germline, CDR1 is KGHSH and CDR2 LQKENI. The data were produced by immunoSEQ multiplex PCR, yet TCRdb's version contains in-frame clones alone and is incomplete. This table has some 150,000 clones, approximately 89% appearing once. The chain recombines TRBV18 with TRBJ1-3, with D perhaps matching TRBD1 (5 bases). The TCR sequence derives from an adult in good health. The sequencing used peripheral blood, collected on day 0 of AZD1222 vaccination. CDR3 sequence (DNA): TGTGCCAGCTCACCCCTACAGGCCTCTGGAAACACCATATATTTT. Amino acid sequence: CASSPLQASGNTIYF.